Each of the 10 T cell receptor beta chains below was sequenced from the same sample in a study of blood T cell repertoires in COVID-19. Here immunoSEQ multiplex PCR was the method, and the copy in TCRdb shows in-frame clones only, minus some. The sample yields more than 70,000 clones, about 88% seen once. Input material: peripheral blood. These receptors were collected from a woman of 80 years or more with acute or convalescent COVID-19.

The chain joins TRBV9 to TRBJ2-1, with TRBD1 matching over 9 bases. The CDR3 has 17 residues. V was clipped by 3 bases and J by 2 bases; unmatched bases: 9. Germline V gene data show CDR1 as SGDLS and CDR2 as YYNGEE. The CDR3 region is CASSGYLTGGTYNEQFF. As DNA, the CDR3 is TGTGCCAGCAGCGGATACTTGACAGGGGGGACCTACAATGAGCAGTTCTTC.

The chain carries TRBV2 and TRBJ1-6; tentatively, D is TRBD1 (6 bases). Germline V gives CDR1 SNHLY, CDR2 FYNNEI. V lost 7 bases to trimming and J lost 7 bases, with 14 bases between them. The CDR3 length is 14 residues. CDR3 DNA sequence: TGTGCCAGCAAGAGGGGGTGGGAAAATTCACCCCTCCACTTT. This sequence encodes CASKRGWENSPLHF.

The rearrangement joins TRBV28 to TRBJ2-7; D is perhaps TRBD2 (6 bases). The germline CDR1 and CDR2 sequences are MDHEN and SYDVKM. Between the trimmed V and J ends, which lost 5 bases and 6 bases, there was a span of 17 bases. The CDR3 runs 14 residues. CDR3 nucleotides: TGTGCCAGCAGTGGGACTGACGGGGCTTCCGAGCAGTACTTC. Translation gives CASSGTDGASEQYF.

V is TRBV6-1 and J is TRBJ2-2; maybe TRBD2 (5 bases). V was trimmed by 1 base and J by 4 bases, leaving 7 bases between them. CDR1 is MNHNS and CDR2 is SASEGT in the germline V gene. The CDR3 is made up of 14 amino acids. CDR3 coding DNA: TGTGCCAGCAGTGAAGAGGGAGTCACCGGGGAGCTGTTTTTT. Protein sequence: CASSEEGVTGELFF.

This rearrangement joins TRBV16 to TRBJ2-3; D is possibly TRBD2 (6 bases). CDR1 KGHSY and CDR2 FQNENV come from the germline V gene. With 4 bases removed from V and 8 bases from J, the gap between germline ends came to 19 bases. The CDR3 consists of 15 residues. CDR3 sequence reads: CASSPPGRGQGTQYF. DNA of the CDR3: TGTGCCAGCAGCCCCCCGGGGCGGGGCCAAGGTACGCAGTATTTT.

The gene calls are TRBV19 and TRBJ1-2; no clear D gene. Germline V gene data show CDR1 as LNHDA and CDR2 as SQIVND (reference sequence). V gave up 1 base and J gave up 2 bases, with 11 bases separating them. The CDR3 extends over 15 amino acids. CDR3 sequence reads: CASSIAHDTNYGYTF. CDR3 DNA sequence: TGTGCCAGTAGTATAGCACACGACACGAACTATGGCTACACCTTC.

The chain couples TRBV19 to TRBJ1-2; 8 bases map to TRBD1. The germline CDR1 and CDR2 sequences are LNHDA and SQIVND (reference sequence). The CDR3 has 15 amino acids. Unmatched junction bases numbered 9, after V lost 5 bases and J lost 4 bases. CDR3 DNA sequence: TGTGCCAGTAGTCCAGGACAGGGATCACTCTATGGCTACACCTTC. It translates to CASSPGQGSLYGYTF.

The gene calls are TRBV5-4 and TRBJ1-2; D remains unclear. The CDR3 length is 12 residues. Per the germline V gene, CDR1 is SGHNT and CDR2 is YYREEE (reference sequence). Trimming cost V 1 base and J 5 bases, with 6 bases left between them. CDR3 sequence reads: CASSLNGYGYTF. CDR3 nucleotides: TGTGCCAGCAGCTTGAACGGGTATGGCTACACCTTC.

The genes are TRBV2 and TRBJ1-4; 8 bases match TRBD1. This CDR3 has 14 amino acids. V lost 4 bases, J lost 8 bases, and 6 bases stayed unmatched. Germline V gene lookup returns CDR1 SNHLY and CDR2 FYNNEI. In DNA form, the CDR3 reads TGTGCCAGCAGTGCGGACAGGGAATGGGAAAAACTGTTTTTT. This gives the protein CASSADREWEKLFF.

The rearrangement links TRBV7-9 to TRBJ2-7, with a tentative D call TRBD1 (7 bases). This CDR3 spans 14 amino acids. In germline, CDR1 is SEHNR, CDR2 FQNEAQ (reference sequence). V was trimmed by 2 bases and J by 2 bases, leaving 10 bases between them. The CDR3 bases are TGTGCCAGCAGCTTACAGGGGGGCCCCTACGAGCAGTACTTC. Its protein product is CASSLQGGPYEQYF.